This T cell receptor beta chain was retrieved from a study of cytomegalovirus exposure and HLA in healthy donors. Study results and limitations: In vitro assays verified that three CMV-associated chains recognized CMV antigens specifically. Another analysis was done later, and it associated roughly 15,000 TCR beta sequences with HLA alleles at 0.05 false discovery rate.

The trim removed 2 bases at V and 5 bases at J, leaving 8 bases unmatched. CDR1 and CDR2 (germline): SEHNR, FQNEAQ (reference sequence). This CDR3 has 15 amino acids. Details on this clone: Antigen specificity is unknown.

Primers included in the PCR were 60 Vbeta and 13 Jbeta primers. Clones were read by immunoSEQ multiplex PCR, and TCRdb kept only the in-frame ones, dropping some. The sample lists 150,000 to 200,000 clones, around 81% occurring once. Source material: PBMCs. This TCR was sampled from a woman under 40 in good health and CMV-seropositive. This chain joins TRBV7-9 and TRBJ2-7, with TRBD1 matching over 8 bases. The CDR3 region is CASSLILQGVNEQYF. The DNA of the CDR3 is TGTGCCAGCAGCTTAATCCTACAGGGGGTCAACGAGCAGTACTTC.